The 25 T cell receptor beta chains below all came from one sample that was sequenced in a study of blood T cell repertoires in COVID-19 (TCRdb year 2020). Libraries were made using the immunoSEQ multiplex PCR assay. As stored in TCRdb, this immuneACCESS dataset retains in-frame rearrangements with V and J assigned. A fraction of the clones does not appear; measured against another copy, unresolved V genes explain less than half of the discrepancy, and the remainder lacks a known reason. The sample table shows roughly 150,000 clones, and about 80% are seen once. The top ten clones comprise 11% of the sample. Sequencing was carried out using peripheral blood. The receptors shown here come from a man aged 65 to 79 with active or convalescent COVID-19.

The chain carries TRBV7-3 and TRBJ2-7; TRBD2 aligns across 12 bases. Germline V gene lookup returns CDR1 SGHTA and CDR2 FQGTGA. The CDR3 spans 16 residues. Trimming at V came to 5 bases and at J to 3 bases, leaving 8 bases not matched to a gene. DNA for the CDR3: TGTGCCAGCAGCCCCCACACTAGCGGGAGGATCTACGAGCAGTACTTC. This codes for CASSPHTSGRIYEQYF.

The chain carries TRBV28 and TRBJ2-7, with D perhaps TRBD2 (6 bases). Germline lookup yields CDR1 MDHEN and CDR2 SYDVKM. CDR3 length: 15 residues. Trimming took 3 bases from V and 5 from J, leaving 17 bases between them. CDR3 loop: CASSFRTMELNEQYF. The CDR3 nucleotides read TGTGCCAGCAGTTTCAGGACTATGGAGTTGAACGAGCAGTACTTC.

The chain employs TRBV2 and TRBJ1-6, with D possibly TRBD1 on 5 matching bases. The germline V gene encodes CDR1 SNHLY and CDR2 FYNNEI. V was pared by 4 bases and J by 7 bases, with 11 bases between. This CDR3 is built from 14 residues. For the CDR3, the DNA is TGTGCCAGCAGTGGGGGGGGTAGCAATTCACCCCTCCACTTT. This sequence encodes CASSGGGSNSPLHF.

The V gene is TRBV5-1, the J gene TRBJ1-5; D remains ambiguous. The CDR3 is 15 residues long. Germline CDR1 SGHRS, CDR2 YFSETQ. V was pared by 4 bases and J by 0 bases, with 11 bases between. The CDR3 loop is CASSEQPDSNQPQHF. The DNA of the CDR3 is TGCGCCAGCAGCGAACAACCTGATAGCAATCAGCCCCAGCATTTT.

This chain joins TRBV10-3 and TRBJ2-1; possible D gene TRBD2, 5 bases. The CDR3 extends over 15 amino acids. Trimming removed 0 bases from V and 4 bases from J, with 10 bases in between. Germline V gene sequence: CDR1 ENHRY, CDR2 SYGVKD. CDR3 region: CAISESIGEYNEQFF. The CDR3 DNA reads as TGTGCCATCAGTGAGTCTATCGGGGAATACAATGAGCAGTTCTTC.

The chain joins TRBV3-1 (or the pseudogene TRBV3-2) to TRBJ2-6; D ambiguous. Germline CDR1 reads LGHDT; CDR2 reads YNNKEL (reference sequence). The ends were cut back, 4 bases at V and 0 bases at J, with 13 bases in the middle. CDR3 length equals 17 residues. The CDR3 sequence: CASSPLRLNSGANVLTF. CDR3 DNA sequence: TGTGCCAGCAGCCCGCTGAGACTGAACTCTGGGGCCAACGTCCTGACTTTC.

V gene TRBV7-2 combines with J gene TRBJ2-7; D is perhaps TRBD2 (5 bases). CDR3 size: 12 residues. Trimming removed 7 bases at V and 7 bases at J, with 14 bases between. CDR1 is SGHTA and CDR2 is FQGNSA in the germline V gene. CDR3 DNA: TGTGCCAGCATCCCCGGGGTGTGGGAGCAGTACTTC. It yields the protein CASIPGVWEQYF. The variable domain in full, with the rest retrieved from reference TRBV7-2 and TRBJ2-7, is GAGVSQSPSNKVTEKGKDVELRCDPISGHTALYWYRQSLGQGLEFLIYFQGNSAPDKSGLPSDRFSAERTGGSVSTLTIQRTQQEDSAVYLCASIPGVWEQYFGPGTRLTVT.

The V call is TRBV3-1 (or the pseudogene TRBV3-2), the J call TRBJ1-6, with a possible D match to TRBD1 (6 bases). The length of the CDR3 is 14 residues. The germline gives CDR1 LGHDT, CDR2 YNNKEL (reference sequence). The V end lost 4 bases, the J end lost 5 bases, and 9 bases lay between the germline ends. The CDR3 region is CASSLEGDNSPLHF. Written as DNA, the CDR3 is TGTGCCAGCAGCCTTGAGGGGGATAATTCACCCCTCCACTTT.

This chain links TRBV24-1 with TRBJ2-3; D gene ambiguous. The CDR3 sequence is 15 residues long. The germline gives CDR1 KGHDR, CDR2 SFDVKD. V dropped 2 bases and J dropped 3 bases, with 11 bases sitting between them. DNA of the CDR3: TGTGCCACCAGTGATTCAGGTGGTGCGACAGATACGCAGTATTTT. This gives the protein CATSDSGGATDTQYF.

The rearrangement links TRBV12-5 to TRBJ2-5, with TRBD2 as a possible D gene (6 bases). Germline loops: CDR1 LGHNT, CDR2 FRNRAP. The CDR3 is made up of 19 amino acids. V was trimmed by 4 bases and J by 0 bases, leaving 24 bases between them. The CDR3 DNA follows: TGTGCTAGTGGTTGGGTGGGACTTTCGATCAAGGGGTACCAAGAGACCCAGTACTTC. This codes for CASGWVGLSIKGYQETQYF. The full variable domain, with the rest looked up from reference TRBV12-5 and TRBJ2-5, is DARVTQTPRHKVTEMGQEVTMRCQPILGHNTVFWYRQTMMQGLELLAYFRNRAPLDDSGMPKDRFSAEMPDATLATLKIQPSEPRDSAVYFCASGWVGLSIKGYQETQYFGPGTRLLVL.

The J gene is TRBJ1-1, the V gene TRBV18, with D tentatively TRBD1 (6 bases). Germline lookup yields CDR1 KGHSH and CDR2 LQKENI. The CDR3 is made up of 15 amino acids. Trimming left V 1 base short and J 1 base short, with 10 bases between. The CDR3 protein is CASSPLPTGNTEAFF. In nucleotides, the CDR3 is TGTGCCAGCTCACCACTGCCGACAGGGAACACTGAAGCTTTCTTT. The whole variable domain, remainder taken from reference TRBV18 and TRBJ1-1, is NAGVMQNPRHLVRRRGQEARLRCSPMKGHSHVYWYRQLPEEGLKFMVYLQKENIIDESGMPKERFSAEFPKEGPSILRIQQVVRGDSAAYFCASSPLPTGNTEAFFGQGTRLTVV.

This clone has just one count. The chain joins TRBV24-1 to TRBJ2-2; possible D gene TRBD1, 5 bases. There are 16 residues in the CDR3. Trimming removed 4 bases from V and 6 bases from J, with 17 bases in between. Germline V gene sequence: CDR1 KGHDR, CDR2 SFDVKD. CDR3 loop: CATSDPARVGAGELFF. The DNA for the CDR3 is TGTGCCACCAGTGACCCAGCCAGGGTAGGAGCCGGGGAGCTGTTTTTT.

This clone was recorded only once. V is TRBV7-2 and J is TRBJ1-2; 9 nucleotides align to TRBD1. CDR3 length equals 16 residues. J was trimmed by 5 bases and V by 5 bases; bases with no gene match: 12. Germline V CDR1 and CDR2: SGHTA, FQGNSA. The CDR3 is CASSRRETGGWYGYTF. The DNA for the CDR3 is TGTGCCAGCAGCCGGCGAGAGACAGGGGGGTGGTATGGCTACACCTTC.

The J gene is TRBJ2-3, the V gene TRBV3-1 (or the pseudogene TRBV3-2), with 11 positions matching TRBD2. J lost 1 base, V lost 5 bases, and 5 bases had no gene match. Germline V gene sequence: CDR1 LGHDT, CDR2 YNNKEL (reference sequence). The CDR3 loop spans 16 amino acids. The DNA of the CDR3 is TGTGCCAGCAGCGCTAGCGGGGGGTTGGGCACAGATACGCAGTATTTT. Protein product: CASSASGGLGTDTQYF.

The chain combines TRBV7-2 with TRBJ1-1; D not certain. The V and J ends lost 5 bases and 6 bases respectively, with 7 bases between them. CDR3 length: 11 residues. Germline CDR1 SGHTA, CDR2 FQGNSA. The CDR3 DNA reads TGTGCCAGCAGCCGGAGGGCTGAAGCTTTCTTT. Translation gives CASSRRAEAFF.

CDR3 amino acids: CATSDPGQGIKEKLFF. CDR3 bases: TGTGCCACCAGTGATCCGGGACAGGGGATAAAGGAAAAACTGTTTTTT. The chain combines TRBV24-1 with TRBJ1-4; 10 bases match TRBD1. The CDR3 covers 16 residues. The germline V gene has CDR1 KGHDR and CDR2 SFDVKD. V dropped 3 bases and J dropped 8; count of bases not matched to a gene: 8.

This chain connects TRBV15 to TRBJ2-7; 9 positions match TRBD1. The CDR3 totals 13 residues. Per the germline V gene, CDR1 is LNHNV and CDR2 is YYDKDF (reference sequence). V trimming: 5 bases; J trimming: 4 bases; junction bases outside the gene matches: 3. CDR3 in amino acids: CATSGTGKYEQYF. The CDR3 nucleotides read TGTGCCACCAGCGGGACAGGGAAATACGAGCAGTACTTC. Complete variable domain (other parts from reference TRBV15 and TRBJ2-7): DAMVIQNPRYQVTQFGKPVTLSCSQTLNHNVMYWYQQKSSQAPKLLFHYYDKDFNNEADTPDNFQSRRPNTSFCFLDIRSPGLGDTAMYLCATSGTGKYEQYFGPGTRLTVT.

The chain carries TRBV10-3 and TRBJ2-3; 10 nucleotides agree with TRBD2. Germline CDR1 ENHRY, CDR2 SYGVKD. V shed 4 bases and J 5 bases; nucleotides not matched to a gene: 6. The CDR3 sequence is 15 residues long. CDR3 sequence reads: CAISASGGPEDTQYF. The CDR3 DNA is TGTGCCATCAGTGCTAGCGGGGGCCCTGAAGATACGCAGTATTTT.

The CDR3 protein is CASSEARTGSGGYTF. The CDR3 DNA sequence: TGTGCCAGCAGTGAAGCTCGGACAGGGTCTGGTGGCTACACCTTC. The rearrangement joins TRBV6-1 to TRBJ1-2, with 8 nucleotides matching TRBD1. CDR3 length equals 15 residues. Germline V lookup: CDR1 MNHNS, CDR2 SASEGT. Trimming took 0 bases from V and 7 from J; bases not matched to a gene: 7.

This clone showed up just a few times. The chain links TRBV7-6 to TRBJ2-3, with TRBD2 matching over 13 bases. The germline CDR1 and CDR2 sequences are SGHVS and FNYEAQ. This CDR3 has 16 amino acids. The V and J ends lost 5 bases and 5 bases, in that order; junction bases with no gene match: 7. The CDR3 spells CASSLGLAGAVDTQYF. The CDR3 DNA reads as TGTGCCAGCAGCCTTGGACTAGCGGGAGCAGTAGATACGCAGTATTTT.

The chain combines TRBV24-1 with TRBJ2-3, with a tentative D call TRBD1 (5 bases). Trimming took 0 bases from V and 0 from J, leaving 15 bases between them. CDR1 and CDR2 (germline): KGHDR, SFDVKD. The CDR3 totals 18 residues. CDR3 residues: CATSDLGANRISTDTQYF. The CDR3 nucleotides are TGTGCCACCAGTGATTTGGGGGCAAACAGAATAAGCACAGATACGCAGTATTTT.

Written as DNA, the CDR3 is TGTGCCAGCAGGGGGGCGTATGGGGCTTTCTTT. Translating it yields CASRGAYGAFF. The V and J genes are TRBV27 and TRBJ1-1; D is possibly TRBD1 (6 bases). Germline-derived CDR1 and CDR2 are MNHEY and SMNVEV (reference sequence). The V and J ends lost 6 bases and 11 bases respectively, with 13 bases between them. The CDR3 runs to 11 residues.

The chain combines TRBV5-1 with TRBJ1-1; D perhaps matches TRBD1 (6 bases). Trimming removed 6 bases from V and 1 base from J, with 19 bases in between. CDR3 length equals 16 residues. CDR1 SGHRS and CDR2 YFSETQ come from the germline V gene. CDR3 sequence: CASTEQGPDANTEAFF. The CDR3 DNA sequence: TGCGCCAGCACAGAACAGGGCCCCGACGCGAACACTGAAGCTTTCTTT.

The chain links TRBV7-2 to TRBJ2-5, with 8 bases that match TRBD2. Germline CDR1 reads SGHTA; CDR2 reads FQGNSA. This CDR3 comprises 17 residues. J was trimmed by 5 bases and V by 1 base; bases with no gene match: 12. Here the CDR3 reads CASSLGGLSGRGETQYF. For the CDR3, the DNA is TGTGCCAGCAGCTTAGGGGGACTGAGCGGGAGAGGTGAGACCCAGTACTTC.

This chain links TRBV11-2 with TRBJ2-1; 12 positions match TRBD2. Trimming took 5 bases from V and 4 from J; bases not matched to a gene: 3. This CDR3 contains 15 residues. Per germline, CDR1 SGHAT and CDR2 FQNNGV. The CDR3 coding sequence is TGTGCCAGCAGCCCCGGGACTAGCGGGTACAATGAGCAGTTCTTC. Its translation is CASSPGTSGYNEQFF.